This passage covers 2 T cell receptor beta chains from one sample sequenced in a study of shared clonotypes between healthy human individuals. TCRdb keeps only in-frame clones here, not all; method: immunoSEQ multiplex PCR. The data contain more than 850,000 clones, approximately 78% of them seen just once; the ten biggest clones take up more than 0.5%. Sequenced material: memory CD4+ T cells from PBMCs. The subset is: CD45RA-negative fraction. These receptor sequences come from a man aged 18 to 30 in good health. Some clones in this sample may be carry-over from other donors' samples.

V and J are TRBV6-4 and TRBJ2-1; 8 bases are shared with TRBD1. The CDR3 loop spans 13 amino acids. V gave up 4 bases and J gave up 10 bases; unmatched junction bases: 6. The germline V gene encodes CDR1 MRHNA and CDR2 SNTAGT. CDR3 coding DNA: TGTGCCAGCAGTGTGCAGGGGGCATCCGAGCAGTTCTTC. Encoded protein: CASSVQGASEQFF.

This chain links TRBV29-1 with TRBJ2-1; weak D call: TRBD2 (5 bases). Trimming removed 0 bases at V and 12 bases at J, with 12 bases between. This CDR3 has 12 residues. Germline CDR1 is SQVTM and CDR2 is ANQGSEA. As DNA, the CDR3 is TGCAGCGTTGAAGATGAGAGGGCTGGGCAGTTCTTC. It translates to CSVEDERAGQFF.